Included here is one T cell receptor beta chain sequence, with context. What it recognizes is unknown. The data stem from a study of siplizumab effects on memory and regulatory T cells. Assay used: immunoSEQ multiplex PCR; TCRdb lists only in-frame clones, some missing. The table lists around 95,000 clones, 75% to 95% of them singletons, with 0.15% in the top ten. Germline trimming cut 2 bases from V and 4 bases from J; bases unmatched to any gene: 5. Germline V gene sequence: CDR1 SGHNT, CDR2 YENEEA. The CDR3 sequence is 15 residues long. Points from the study as a whole: Roughly 75-97% of dividing CD4+ or CD8+ clones were without an attributable naive or memory phenotype. Naive T cell populations appeared to exhibit greater diversity than memory cells and appeared to be major alloresponse contributors.

Specimen: CD4+ T cells sorted from blood. This receptor was identified in a human donor in good health. This chain connects TRBV11-3 to TRBJ2-1; 7 bases are a match to TRBD1. The CDR3 spells CASSLNRDSYNEQFF. The CDR3 region has the DNA TGTGCCAGCAGCTTAAACCGGGACAGTTACAATGAGCAGTTCTTC.